The clone carrying this T cell receptor beta chain was found many times. Its target is not known. The data derive from a study of identical twins. Points from the study as a whole: Twin-shared out-of-frame alpha sequences showed excess low generation probability.

Unique molecular identifiers were present on the cDNA, which also gained a universal primer site by template switching. A single record per CDR3 protein comes from TCRdb applying MiXCR to the 5' RACE reads. The sample lists 150,000 or so distinct CDR3 sequences, under 4.5% occurring once. The V and J ends lost 7 bases and 9 bases, in that order; junction bases with no gene match: 15. Germline V lookup: CDR1 SQVTM, CDR2 ANQGSEA. The CDR3 has 14 amino acids. This sequence was found in a man aged 18 to 29 in good health. Material for sequencing was memory T cells sorted from blood. The chain uses TRBV29-1 and TRBJ2-1, with 7 nucleotides matching TRBD2. The CDR3 here is CSARPGLQRGEQFF. CDR3 nucleotide sequence: TGCAGCGCCCGCCCGGGACTACAAAGGGGTGAGCAGTTCTTC.